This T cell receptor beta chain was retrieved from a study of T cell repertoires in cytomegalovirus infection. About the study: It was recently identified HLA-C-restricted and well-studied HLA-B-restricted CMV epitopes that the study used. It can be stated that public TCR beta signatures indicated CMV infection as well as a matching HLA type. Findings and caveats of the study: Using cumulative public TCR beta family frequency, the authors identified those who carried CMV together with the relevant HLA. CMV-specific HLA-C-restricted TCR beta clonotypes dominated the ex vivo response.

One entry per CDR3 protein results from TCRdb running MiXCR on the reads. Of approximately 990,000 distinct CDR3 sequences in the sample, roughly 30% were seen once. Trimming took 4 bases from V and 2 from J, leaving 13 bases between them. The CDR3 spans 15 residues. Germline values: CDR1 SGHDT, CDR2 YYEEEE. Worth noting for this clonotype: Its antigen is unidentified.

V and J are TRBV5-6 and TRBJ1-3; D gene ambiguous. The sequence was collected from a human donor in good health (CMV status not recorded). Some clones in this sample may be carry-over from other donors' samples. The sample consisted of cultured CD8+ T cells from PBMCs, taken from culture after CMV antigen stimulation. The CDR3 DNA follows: TGTGCCAGCAGCCAATTCCGGGAACCTGGAAACACCATATATTTT. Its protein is CASSQFREPGNTIYF.